This TCR beta chain is from a study of OX40 agonist ivuxolimab in advanced cancers. The germline V gene has CDR1 SGHRS and CDR2 YFSETQ. The CDR3 is made up of 14 amino acids. Profiled with immunoSEQ multiplex PCR; TCRdb holds only in-frame clones, not every one. The sample lists tens of thousands of clones, roughly 82% occurring once. The TCR comes from an adult with an advanced solid tumor such as melanoma, head and neck, liver or kidney cancer. The J gene is TRBJ2-5, the V gene TRBV5-1; possibly TRBD1 for D (6 bases). The DNA matches TRBJ2-7 better at its end, which makes the J call doubtful. Source: CD4+ or CD8+ T cells sorted from blood, taken in a trial of the OX40 agonist ivuxolimab. In nucleotides, the CDR3 is TGCGCCAGCAGCTGGTACAGGGACCCCTACGAGCAGTACTTC. Its translation: CASSWYRDPYEQYF.